This TCR beta chain was identified in a study of blood T cells in healthy people across ages. Worth noting for this clonotype: As yet, its antigen is unknown.

Study observations and caveats: Unsorted PBMC material precluded a definitive naive versus antigen-experienced comparison.

Together with a sample-barcoded 5' primer, a J-beta primer mix was included in a second PCR lasting about 6 to 11 cycles. TCRdb reprocessed the 5' RACE reads with MiXCR, giving one entry per CDR3 protein. The table records 700,000 to 950,000 distinct CDR3 sequences, approximately 43% of them present only once. Isolation recovered at least 6 million PBMCs from every sample. The germline V gene has CDR1 LNHDA and CDR2 SQIVND (reference sequence). CDR3 length: 13 amino acids. The receptor was derived from a woman aged 60-75 years in good health. Sample: blood. The chain employs TRBV19 and TRBJ2-5; D might be TRBD2 (6 bases). Near its end, the DNA agrees better with TRBJ2-7, so the J call may be wrong. The CDR3 reads CASSSGEIYEQYF. CDR3 DNA sequence: TGTGCCAGTAGTTCGGGAGAAATCTACGAGCAGTACTTC.